The rows below give T cell receptor beta chains drawn from one sample of a study of tumor-infiltrating lymphocytes in oesophageal squamous cell carcinoma. TCRdb analysed the PCR reads with MiXCR anew, one entry per CDR3 protein. Among about 14,000 distinct CDR3 sequences listed, 46% were seen once. The sample was blood. All receptors derive from a male donor with esophageal squamous cell carcinoma. The CDR3 runs from the conserved cysteine through the conserved F or W. A D gene is named only where the DNA matches it firmly. Some rows have no size entry. The others give once, few or many, or a class for an expanded clone.

TRBD2 | many | TRBJ2-5 | TRBV5-6 | TGTGCCAGCAGCTTGCCACCCTCGGGGGGGAGAGAGACCCAGTACTTC | CASSLPPSGGRETQYF
TRBD2 | medium-sized | TRBJ2-3 | TRBV7-9 | TGTGCCAGCAGCGAAGGACTAGCGGGCACAGATACGCAGTATTTT | CASSEGLAGTDTQYF
. | . | TRBJ1-5 | TRBV15 | TGTGCCACCAGCAGGCCAGATCAGCCCCAGCATTTT | CATSRPDQPQHF
. | . | TRBJ2-1 | TRBV6-5 | TGTGCCAGCAATTCAGGGTACGCCTACGATGAGCAGTTCTTC | CASNSGYAYDEQFF
. | many | TRBJ2-3 | TRBV12-3/TRBV12-4 | TGTGCCAGCGGCCAGGTTCCCGATACGCAGTATTTT | CASGQVPDTQYF
. | . | TRBJ2-5 | TRBV7-2 | TGTGCCAGCATCCCCGGCTCCAGGGTAGGCTCACCCCTCCACTTC | CASIPGSRVGSPLHF
. | . | TRBJ2-3 | TRBV6-2/TRBV6-3 | TGTGCCAGCAGTGAGGACCTCCCAGATACGCAGTATTTT | CASSEDLPDTQYF
. | . | TRBJ1-2 | TRBV4-1 | TGCGCCAGCAGCCAAGATCCCGTGGGCAGGAACTATGGCTACACCTTC | CASSQDPVGRNYGYTF
. | . | TRBJ1-3 | TRBV7-6 | TGTGCCAGCAGCTTAAATCTAGGGCAGTTTGGAAACACCATATATTTT | CASSLNLGQFGNTIYF
. | . | TRBJ2-5 | TRBV11-2 | TGTGCCAGCAGCCCCCAGGCCAAAGAGACCCAGTACTTC | CASSPQAKETQYF
. | medium-sized | TRBJ2-1 | TRBV7-3 | TGTGCCAGCAGCCCTCAAATTAGCGAATACAATGAGCAGTTCTTC | CASSPQISEYNEQFF
. | . | TRBJ2-1 | TRBV7-6 | TGTGCCAGCGGAGCCCATGAGCAGTTCTTC | CASGAHEQFF
TRBD1 | . | TRBJ2-2 | TRBV7-4 | TGTGCCAGCAACCCATTTACAGGGGACACCGGGGAGCTGTTTTTT | CASNPFTGDTGELFF
. | . | TRBJ2-3 | TRBV7-2 | TGTGCCAGCAGCTTATATGGTAGCACAGATACGCAGTATTTT | CASSLYGSTDTQYF
. | . | TRBJ1-5 | TRBV7-2 | TGTGCCAGCAGCTTGAGGTGGGGTAGCAATCAGCCCCAGCATTTT | CASSLRWGSNQPQHF
. | . | TRBJ2-7 | TRBV7-9 | TGTGCCAGCAGCTTATCTGGGGGCTCCTACGAGCAGTACTTC | CASSLSGGSYEQYF
TRBD1 | few | TRBJ2-5 | TRBV7-2 | TGTGCCAGCAGCGCCTACAGGGGGCGCGGTCTAGAGACCCAGTACTTC | CASSAYRGRGLETQYF